The 23 T cell receptor beta chains below were found in one sample sequenced in a study of beta chain features in type 1 diabetes. Study-level points and caveats: Within each of all four CD4+ subsets, Type 1 diabetes patients had TCRB CDR3s that were moderately but significantly shorter.

These receptors lack a known antigen. Of the isolated RNA, all was reverse transcribed, and so the sequenced material was expressed TCRB transcripts. The data were produced by immunoSEQ multiplex PCR, yet TCRdb's version contains in-frame clones alone and is incomplete. The sample has hundreds of thousands of clones; roughly an eighth are singletons. Input material: naive CD4+ T cells from blood. The receptor set was obtained from a man aged 18-30 years with type 1 diabetes.

A few counts support this clone. V and J are TRBV29-1 and TRBJ2-1; D may be TRBD1 (6 bases). The CDR3 has 18 amino acids. CDR1 and CDR2 from the germline V gene are SQVTM and ANQGSEA. V was clipped by 2 bases and J by 0 bases, with 20 bases between them. The CDR3 region has the DNA TGCAGCGTTGAACGCACCCCGAGAAGGACAGTCTCCTACAATGAGCAGTTCTTC. It specifies CSVERTPRRTVSYNEQFF.

The V gene is TRBV10-3, the J gene TRBJ2-3; 8 bases agree with TRBD1. V dropped 7 bases and J dropped 2; count of bases not matched to a gene: 5. The CDR3 runs 14 residues. CDR1 is ENHRY and CDR2 is SYGVKD in the germline V gene. The CDR3 protein is CAITGQGSTDTQYF. CDR3 coding DNA: TGTGCCATCACTGGACAGGGATCCACAGATACGCAGTATTTT.

The chain carries TRBV13 and TRBJ2-7, with unresolved D. Germline V gives CDR1 PRHDT, CDR2 FYEKMQ (reference sequence). Trimming cost V 3 bases and J 3 bases, with 6 bases left between them. The CDR3 spans 12 residues. CDR3 sequence: CASSFSLYEQYF. CDR3 nucleotides: TGTGCCAGCAGCTTTTCGCTCTACGAGCAGTACTTC.

This clone was recorded a few times. The chain employs TRBV2 and TRBJ2-7; tentatively, D is TRBD2 (5 bases). V lost 3 bases and J lost 3, with 15 bases in between. CDR3 length: 15 amino acids. Germline lookup yields CDR1 SNHLY and CDR2 FYNNEI. Here the CDR3 reads CASSDPRGGVYEQYF. CDR3 nucleotide sequence: TGTGCCAGCAGTGACCCTCGCGGAGGCGTCTACGAGCAGTACTTC.

The genes are TRBV28 and TRBJ2-7, with 9 nucleotides matching TRBD1. J lost 4 bases, V lost 7 bases, and 14 bases had no gene match. CDR3 size: 16 residues. Germline CDR1 reads MDHEN; CDR2 reads SYDVKM. The CDR3 here is CASKQTAGTGFYEQYF. The CDR3 nucleotides are TGTGCCAGCAAGCAAACCGCGGGGACAGGGTTTTACGAGCAGTACTTC.

The J gene is TRBJ1-6, the V gene TRBV30; D unclear. V was shortened by 0 bases and J by 6 bases, with 9 bases between the two germline ends. CDR1 is GTSNPN, CDR2 SVGIG, per germline (reference sequence). The CDR3 runs 14 residues. The CDR3 reads CAWSVTEANSPLHF. In DNA, the CDR3 is TGTGCCTGGAGTGTGACGGAGGCTAATTCACCCCTCCACTTT. Together with reference TRBV30 and TRBJ1-6, the CDR3 gives the full variable domain: SQTIHQWPATLVQPVGSPLSLECTVEGTSNPNLYWYRQAAGRGLQLLFYSVGIGQISSEVPQNLSASRPQDRQFILSSKKLLLSDSGFYLCAWSVTEANSPLHFGNGTRLTVT.

This clone has only a few counts. V gene TRBV6-5 combines with J gene TRBJ1-6, with D possibly matching TRBD1 (6 bases). The V end was cut by 4 bases, the J end by 6 bases, with 10 bases between. CDR3 length: 14 residues. Germline CDR1 and CDR2: MNHEY and SVGAGI. CDR3 amino acids: CASSWEGVNSPLHF. In DNA form, the CDR3 reads TGTGCCAGCAGTTGGGAGGGGGTTAATTCACCCCTCCACTTT.

This clone has only a few counts. The chain has TRBV2 and TRBJ2-1; the match to TRBD2 covers 14 bases. The germline V gene has CDR1 SNHLY and CDR2 FYNNEI. Losses at the gene ends were 11 bases for V and 10 bases for J; bases not matched to a gene: 10. The CDR3 extends over 14 amino acids. For the CDR3, the DNA is TGTGCCGGATCAACCGGGACTAGCGGGAGCGAGCAGTTCTTC. Amino acid sequence: CAGSTGTSGSEQFF.

This chain links TRBV2 with TRBJ1-2; TRBD1 matches at 8 bases. V dropped 6 bases and J dropped 0; count of bases not matched to a gene: 3. CDR1 and CDR2 from the germline V gene are SNHLY and FYNNEI. The CDR3 length is 14 residues. CDR3 nucleotide sequence: TGTGCCAGCAGACCGACAGGGGCTAACTATGGCTACACCTTC. This encodes CASRPTGANYGYTF.

This clone was counted between two and nine times. CDR3: CASSSGTGTGELFF. Here the CDR3 DNA reads TGTGCCAGTAGTAGCGGGACAGGCACCGGGGAGCTGTTTTTT. The V gene is TRBV19, the J gene TRBJ2-2, with TRBD1 identical over 8 bases. Trimming removed 4 bases from V and 4 bases from J; junction bases left unmatched: 2. CDR1 is LNHDA and CDR2 is SQIVND in the germline V gene (reference sequence). CDR3 size: 14 residues.

The CDR3 reads CASSLDRNYGYTF. CDR3 DNA sequence: TGTGCCAGCAGTTTGGACAGAAACTATGGCTACACCTTC. V and J are TRBV27 and TRBJ1-2; a possible D gene is TRBD1 (6 bases). From germline, CDR1 is MNHEY and CDR2 SMNVEV (reference sequence). Trimming removed 3 bases from V and 2 bases from J, with 7 bases in between. This CDR3 comprises 13 residues.

This clone showed up just a few times. The rearrangement joins TRBV20-1 to TRBJ1-2; 7 nucleotides match TRBD1. The CDR3 length is 11 residues. Germline loops: CDR1 DFQATT, CDR2 SNEGSKA (reference sequence). V lost 3 bases to trimming and J lost 5 bases; unmatched junction nucleotides: 0. CDR3 sequence reads: CSARTGYGYTF. The CDR3 nucleotides are TGCAGTGCTAGGACAGGGTATGGCTACACCTTC.

The chain combines TRBV29-1 with TRBJ1-2; D unclear. Germline-derived CDR1 and CDR2 are SQVTM and ANQGSEA. Trimming cost V 7 bases and J 3 bases, with 18 bases left between them. The CDR3 is made up of 14 amino acids. Written as DNA, the CDR3 is TGCAGCGCCCAAGCGGGAACCGGGGACTATGGCTACACCTTC. Translating gives CSAQAGTGDYGYTF.

This clone occurred a few times. V gene TRBV25-1 combines with J gene TRBJ2-7; possibly TRBD1 for D (5 bases). The CDR3 length is 13 residues. Trimming left V 5 bases short and J 1 base short, with 9 bases between. Germline CDR1 MGHDK, CDR2 SYGVNS. CDR3 nucleotides: TGTGCCAGCAGTTTCTCAGGGTCCTACGAGCAGTACTTC. Translated, it gives CASSFSGSYEQYF.

This clone was counted once. The rearrangement joins TRBV7-6 to TRBJ2-3, with 11 bases lining up with TRBD2. Losses at the gene ends were 4 bases for V and 1 base for J; bases not matched to a gene: 4. Germline CDR1 reads SGHVS; CDR2 reads FNYEAQ. The CDR3 contains 16 residues. CDR3 protein: CASSSVAGGGTDTQYF. The CDR3 region has the DNA TGTGCCAGCAGCTCTGTAGCGGGGGGGGGCACAGATACGCAGTATTTT.

This clone has just a few counts. The chain combines TRBV18 with TRBJ1-5, with unresolved D. Germline CDR1 reads KGHSH; CDR2 reads LQKENI. This CDR3 has 18 residues. V gave up 2 bases and J gave up 0 bases, with 17 bases separating them. The CDR3 here is CASSPTASHSNSNQPQHF. In DNA, the CDR3 is TGTGCCAGCTCACCAACAGCCAGCCATTCAAATAGCAATCAGCCCCAGCATTTT.

The gene calls are TRBV29-1 and TRBJ2-5, with 8 nucleotides matching TRBD2. Germline V gene sequence: CDR1 SQVTM, CDR2 ANQGSEA. V shed 7 bases and J 3 bases; nucleotides not matched to a gene: 4. There are 12 residues in the CDR3. This chain's CDR3 is CSAYSGEETQYF. In DNA form, the CDR3 reads TGCAGCGCTTATAGCGGGGAAGAGACCCAGTACTTC.

This clone has more than one count but fewer than ten. The V and J genes are TRBV5-1 and TRBJ1-5; maybe TRBD1 (6 bases). Germline V gene sequence: CDR1 SGHRS, CDR2 YFSETQ. V dropped 5 bases and J dropped 0 bases, with 15 bases sitting between them. This CDR3 is 16 amino acids long. CDR3 bases: TGCGCCAGCAGACCCGGCCAGGGGCATAGCAATCAGCCCCAGCATTTT. Protein sequence: CASRPGQGHSNQPQHF.

The rearrangement uses TRBV5-4 and TRBJ1-5; 10 bases match TRBD1. The ends lost 0 bases at V and 4 bases at J; junction bases unmatched: 4. The germline CDR1 and CDR2 sequences are SGHNT and YYREEE (reference sequence). The CDR3 loop spans 16 amino acids. The CDR3 spells CASSLGDRGRNQPQHF. CDR3 DNA sequence: TGTGCCAGCAGCTTGGGGGACAGGGGCCGAAATCAGCCCCAGCATTTT.

This clone was observed a handful of times. The chain carries TRBV11-3 and TRBJ2-5, with TRBD2 matching over 10 bases. J was trimmed by 4 bases and V by 2 bases; bases with no gene match: 4. Germline V CDR1 and CDR2: SGHNT, YENEEA. This CDR3 is 15 amino acids long. Here the CDR3 reads CASSLSSGGGETQYF. The CDR3 DNA reads as TGTGCCAGCAGCTTATCTAGCGGGGGAGGAGAGACCCAGTACTTC.

This clone has more than one count but fewer than ten. The chain carries TRBV7-2 and TRBJ1-3, with TRBD1 as a possible D gene (5 bases). Deletions cut 8 bases from V and 3 bases from J, with 17 bases between. Germline CDR1 and CDR2: SGHTA and FQGNSA. The CDR3 covers 15 residues. CDR3 sequence (DNA): TGTGCCAGCGGGATGCAGGGAGGACGTGGAAACACCATATATTTT. Residues: CASGMQGGRGNTIYF.

This chain uses TRBV5-1 with TRBJ2-3; D is ambiguous. V was pared by 0 bases and J by 4 bases, with 12 bases between. There are 15 residues in the CDR3. Germline V lookup: CDR1 SGHRS, CDR2 YFSETQ. The DNA for the CDR3 is TGCGCCAGCAGCTTGGCCTTGGTAGAGCCAGATACGCAGTATTTT. As protein: CASSLALVEPDTQYF.

The sample holds a few counts of this clone. This chain connects TRBV7-9 to TRBJ1-4; perhaps TRBD1 as D (5 bases). V was clipped by 6 bases and J by 0 bases, with 8 bases between them. CDR1 is SEHNR and CDR2 is FQNEAQ in the germline V gene (reference sequence). The CDR3 is made up of 14 amino acids. CDR3 protein: CASRPGPTNEKLFF. DNA for the CDR3: TGTGCCAGCAGACCGGGACCAACTAATGAAAAACTGTTTTTT.